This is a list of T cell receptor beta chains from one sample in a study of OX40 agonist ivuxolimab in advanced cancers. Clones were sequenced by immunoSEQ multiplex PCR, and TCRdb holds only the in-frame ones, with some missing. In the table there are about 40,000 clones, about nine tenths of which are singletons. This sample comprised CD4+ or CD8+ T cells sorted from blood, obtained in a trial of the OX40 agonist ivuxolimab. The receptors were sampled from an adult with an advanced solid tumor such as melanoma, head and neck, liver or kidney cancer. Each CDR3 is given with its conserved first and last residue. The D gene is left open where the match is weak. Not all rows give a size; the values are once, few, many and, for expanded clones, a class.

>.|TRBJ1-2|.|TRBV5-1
TGCGCCAGCCGCCTAGGGACGATCTATGGCTACACCTTC
CASRLGTIYGYTF
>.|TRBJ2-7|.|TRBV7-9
TGTGCCAGCAGCGCGATCGGGGGGCGGGCTACCTACGAGCAGTACTTC
CASSAIGGRATYEQYF
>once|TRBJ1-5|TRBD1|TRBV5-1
TGCGCCAGCAGCTTGACAGGGGAGGGCCAGCCCCAGCATTTT
CASSLTGEGQPQHF
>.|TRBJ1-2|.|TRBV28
TGTGCCAGCAGTTTGGTACGGACTGTATACTATGGCTACACCTTC
CASSLVRTVYYGYTF
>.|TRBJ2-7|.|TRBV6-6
TGTGCCAGCCAGGGGCAGTTCTACGAGCAGTACTTC
CASQGQFYEQYF
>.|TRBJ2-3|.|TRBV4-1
TGCGCCAGCAGCCAAGTAGGCGGGTGGGCAGATACGCAGTATTTT
CASSQVGGWADTQYF
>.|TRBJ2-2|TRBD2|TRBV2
TGTGCCAGCGAAGAACTAGCGCTACCCGGGGAGCTGTTTTTT
CASEELALPGELFF
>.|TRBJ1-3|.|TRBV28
TGTGCCAGCAGTTTGGCGGGGGCGTCTGGAAACACCATATATTTT
CASSLAGASGNTIYF
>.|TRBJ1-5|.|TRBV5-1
TGCGCCAGCAGCTTGGTGGGGGGAGTCGGCAATCAGCCCCAGCATTTT
CASSLVGGVGNQPQHF
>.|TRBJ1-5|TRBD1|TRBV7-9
TGTGCCAGCAGCTTACAGGGGGCCGATCAGCCCCAGCATTTT
CASSLQGADQPQHF
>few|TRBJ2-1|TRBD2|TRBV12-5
TGTGCTAGTGGTTTACCCCCTCTAGCGGGAGACAATGAGCAGTTCTTC
CASGLPPLAGDNEQFF
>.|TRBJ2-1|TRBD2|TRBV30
TGTGCCTGGAGTGGGGACTATTACAATGAGCAGTTCTTC
CAWSGDYYNEQFF
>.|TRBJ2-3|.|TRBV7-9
TGTGCCAGCAGCCGGGGTGGGGGCACAGATACGCAGTATTTT
CASSRGGGTDTQYF
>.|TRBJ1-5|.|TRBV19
TGTGCCAGTAGTATTTGGGGGGAGCAGCCCCAGCATTTT
CASSIWGEQPQHF
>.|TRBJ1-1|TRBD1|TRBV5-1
TGCGCCAGCAGGTTATACAGGGGTAACACTGAAGCTTTCTTT
CASRLYRGNTEAFF
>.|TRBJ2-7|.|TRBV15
TGTGCCACCAGCCCGCGGGACAAAGGCTACGAGCAGTACTTC
CATSPRDKGYEQYF
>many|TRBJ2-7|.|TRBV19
TGTGCCAGTAGTATAGCGGGGGCTAGCGGATACGAGCAGTACTTC
CASSIAGASGYEQYF
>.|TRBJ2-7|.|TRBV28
TGTGCCAGCAGTCTCGTTCCTCAGTTCTACGCCTACGAGCAGTACTTC
CASSLVPQFYAYEQYF
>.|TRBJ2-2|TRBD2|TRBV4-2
TGTGCCAGCAGCCAAAGAGGTCTAGCGGTGGAACCACACACCGGGGAGCTGTTTTTT
CASSQRGLAVEPHTGELFF
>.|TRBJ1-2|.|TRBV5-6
TGTGCCAGCAGCAGGGAACAGGGATATGGCTACACCTTC
CASSREQGYGYTF
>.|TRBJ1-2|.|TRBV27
TGTGCCAGCAGTTTGGTCCCGGGGGGGGCTGTGGATGGCTACACCTTC
CASSLVPGGAVDGYTF
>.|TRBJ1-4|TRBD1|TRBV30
TGTGCCTGGACAACGGGACAGAATAATGAAAAACTGTTTTTT
CAWTTGQNNEKLFF
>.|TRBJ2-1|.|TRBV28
TGTGCCAGCAGTTCGCCCGGCAGGGTAGTTTCGGGCAATGAGCAGTTCTTC
CASSSPGRVVSGNEQFF
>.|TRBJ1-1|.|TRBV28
TGTGCCAGCAGTTTAACCCGCGGGGCTTTCTTT
CASSLTRGAFF
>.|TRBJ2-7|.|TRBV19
TGTGCCAGTAGTAGCGGGGTTACCTACGAGCAGTACTTC
CASSSGVTYEQYF
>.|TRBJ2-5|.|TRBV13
TGTGCCAGCAGCGCACGTGGCGGGAAGGCTCAAGAGACCCAGTACTTC
CASSARGGKAQETQYF
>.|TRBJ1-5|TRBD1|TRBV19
TGTGCCAGTACCTCCGGGACAGGGTCTCAGCCCCAGCATTTT
CASTSGTGSQPQHF
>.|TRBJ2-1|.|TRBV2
TGTGCCAGCAGTGAGCCCTCCTACAATGAGCAGTTCTTC
CASSEPSYNEQFF
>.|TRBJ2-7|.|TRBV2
TGTGCCAGCAGTGCTTCCTCGGACAATCTTGGCTACGAGCAGTACTTC
CASSASSDNLGYEQYF
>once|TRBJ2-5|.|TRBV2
TGTGCCAGCAGCGCACCCCTTTCCCAGTACTTC
CASSAPLSQYF
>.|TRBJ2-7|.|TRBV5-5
TGTGCCAGCAGCTTGGCTCTGGGCTTCTACGAGCAGTACTTC
CASSLALGFYEQYF
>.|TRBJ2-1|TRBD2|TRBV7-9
TGTGCCAGCAGCTGGACTAGCGGGAGAGGCAATGAGCAGTTCTTC
CASSWTSGRGNEQFF
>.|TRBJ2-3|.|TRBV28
TGTGCCAGCAGTAAATGGAGGGGGCGAGATACGCAGTATTTT
CASSKWRGRDTQYF
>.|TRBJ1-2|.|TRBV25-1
TGTGCCAGCAACACGTTCGGGGGTGGCTACACCTTC
CASNTFGGGYTF
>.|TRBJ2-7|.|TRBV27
TGTGCCAGCAGTTTGGGTCGGGCCTACGAGCAGTACTTC
CASSLGRAYEQYF
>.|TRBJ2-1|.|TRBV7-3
TGTGCCAGCAGCTTAACGGGAACCTCTAGTGAGCAGTTCTTC
CASSLTGTSSEQFF
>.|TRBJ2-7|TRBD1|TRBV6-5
TGTGCCAGCAGTTACTCGGGACAGCTCCCATCCTACGAGCAGTACTTC
CASSYSGQLPSYEQYF
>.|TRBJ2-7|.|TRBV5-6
TGTGCCAGCAGCTTTGAGGCTAGCTCCTACGAGCAGTACTTC
CASSFEASSYEQYF
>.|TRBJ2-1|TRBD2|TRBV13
TGTGCCAGCAGGGGGTCGGCGGGAGGGCCCCACAATGAGCAGTTCTTC
CASRGSAGGPHNEQFF
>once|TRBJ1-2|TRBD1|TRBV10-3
TGTGCCATCAGTGAGGTGGACCAGACAGGGGGCTACTATGGCTACACCTTC
CAISEVDQTGGYYGYTF
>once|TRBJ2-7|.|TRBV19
TGTGCCAGTAGTTCCCGGGGACTTGGCTACGAGCAGTACTTC
CASSSRGLGYEQYF
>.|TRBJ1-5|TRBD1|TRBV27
TGTGCCAGCAGAGGAAGGGGGCTAGTGATGCAGCCCCAGCATTTT
CASRGRGLVMQPQHF
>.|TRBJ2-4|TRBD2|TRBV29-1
TGCAGCGTCGACGGACTAGCGGGAGGGACTCCCAAAAACATTCAGTACTTC
CSVDGLAGGTPKNIQYF
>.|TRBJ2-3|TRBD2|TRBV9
TGTGCCAGCAGCGTAGAACGACTAGCGCCTAGCACAGATACGCAGTATTTT
CASSVERLAPSTDTQYF
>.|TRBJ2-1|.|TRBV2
TGTGCCAGGGATCTCAGGGGCCAATACAGTGGTGAGCAGTTCTTC
CARDLRGQYSGEQFF
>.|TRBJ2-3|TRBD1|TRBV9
TGTGCCAGCAGCCTCGAGGGACAGGGAACAGATACGCAGTATTTT
CASSLEGQGTDTQYF
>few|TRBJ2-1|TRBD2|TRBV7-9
TGTGCCAGCAGCTCCCCGGGACTAGCGGGAATCCATGAGCAGTTCTTC
CASSSPGLAGIHEQFF